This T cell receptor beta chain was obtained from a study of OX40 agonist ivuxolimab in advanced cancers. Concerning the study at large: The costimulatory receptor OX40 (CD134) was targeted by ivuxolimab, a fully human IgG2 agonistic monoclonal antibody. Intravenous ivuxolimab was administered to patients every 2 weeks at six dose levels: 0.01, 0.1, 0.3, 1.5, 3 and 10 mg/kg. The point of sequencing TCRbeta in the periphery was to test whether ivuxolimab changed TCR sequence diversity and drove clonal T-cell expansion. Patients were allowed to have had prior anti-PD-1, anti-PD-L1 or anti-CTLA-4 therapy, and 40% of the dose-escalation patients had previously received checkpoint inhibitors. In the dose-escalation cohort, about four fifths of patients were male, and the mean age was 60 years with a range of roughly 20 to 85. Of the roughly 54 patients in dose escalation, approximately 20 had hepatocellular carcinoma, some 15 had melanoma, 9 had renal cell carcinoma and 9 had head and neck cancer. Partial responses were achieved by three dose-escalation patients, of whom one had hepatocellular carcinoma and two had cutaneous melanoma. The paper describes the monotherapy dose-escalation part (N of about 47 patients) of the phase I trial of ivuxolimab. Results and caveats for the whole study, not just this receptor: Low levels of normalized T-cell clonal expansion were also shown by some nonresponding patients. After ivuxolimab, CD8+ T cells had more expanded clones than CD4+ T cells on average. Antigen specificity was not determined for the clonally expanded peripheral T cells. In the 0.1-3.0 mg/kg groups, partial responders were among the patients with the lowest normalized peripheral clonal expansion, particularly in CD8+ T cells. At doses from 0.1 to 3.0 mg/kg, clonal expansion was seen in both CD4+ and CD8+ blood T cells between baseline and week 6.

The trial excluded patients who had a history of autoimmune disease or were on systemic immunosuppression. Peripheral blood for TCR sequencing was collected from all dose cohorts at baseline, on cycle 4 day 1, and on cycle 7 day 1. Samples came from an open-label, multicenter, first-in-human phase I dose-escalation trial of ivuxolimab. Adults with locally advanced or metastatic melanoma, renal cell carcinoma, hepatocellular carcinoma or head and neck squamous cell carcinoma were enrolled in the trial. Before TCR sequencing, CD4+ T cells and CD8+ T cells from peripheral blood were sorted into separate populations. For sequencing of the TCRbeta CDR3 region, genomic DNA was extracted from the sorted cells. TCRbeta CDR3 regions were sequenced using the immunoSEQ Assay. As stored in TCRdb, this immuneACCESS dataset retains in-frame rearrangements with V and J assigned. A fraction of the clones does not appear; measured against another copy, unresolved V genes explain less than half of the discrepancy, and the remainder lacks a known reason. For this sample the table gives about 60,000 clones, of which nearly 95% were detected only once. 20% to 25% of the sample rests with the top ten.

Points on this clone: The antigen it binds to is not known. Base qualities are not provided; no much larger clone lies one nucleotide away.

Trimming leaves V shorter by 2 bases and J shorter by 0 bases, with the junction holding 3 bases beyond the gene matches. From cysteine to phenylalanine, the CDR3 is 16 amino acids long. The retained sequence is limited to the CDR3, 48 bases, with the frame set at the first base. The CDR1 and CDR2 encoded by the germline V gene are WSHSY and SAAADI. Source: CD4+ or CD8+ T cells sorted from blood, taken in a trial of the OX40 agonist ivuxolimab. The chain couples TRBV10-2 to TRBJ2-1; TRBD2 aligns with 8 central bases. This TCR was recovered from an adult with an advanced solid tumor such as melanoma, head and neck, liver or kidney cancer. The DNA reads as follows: TGCGCCAGCAGTGAGCTGAGCGGGAGCTCCTACAATGAGCAGTTCTTC. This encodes CASSELSGSSYNEQFF.